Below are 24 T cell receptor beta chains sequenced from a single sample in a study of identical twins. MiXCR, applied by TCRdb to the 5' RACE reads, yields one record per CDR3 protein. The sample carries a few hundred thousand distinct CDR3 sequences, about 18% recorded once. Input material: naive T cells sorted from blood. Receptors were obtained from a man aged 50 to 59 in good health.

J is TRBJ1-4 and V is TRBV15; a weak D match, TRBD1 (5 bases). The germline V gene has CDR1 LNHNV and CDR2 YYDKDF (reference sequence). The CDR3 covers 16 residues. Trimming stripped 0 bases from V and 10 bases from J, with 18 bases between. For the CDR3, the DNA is TGTGCCACCAGCAGAGATATTGGGGGTGAGAGTGGAAAACTGTTTTTT. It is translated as CATSRDIGGESGKLFF.

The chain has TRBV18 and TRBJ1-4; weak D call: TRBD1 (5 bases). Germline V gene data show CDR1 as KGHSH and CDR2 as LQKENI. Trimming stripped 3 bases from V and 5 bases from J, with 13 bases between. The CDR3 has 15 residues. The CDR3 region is CASSPRRGENEKLFF. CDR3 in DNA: TGTGCCAGCTCACCGCGGAGGGGTGAGAATGAAAAACTGTTTTTT.

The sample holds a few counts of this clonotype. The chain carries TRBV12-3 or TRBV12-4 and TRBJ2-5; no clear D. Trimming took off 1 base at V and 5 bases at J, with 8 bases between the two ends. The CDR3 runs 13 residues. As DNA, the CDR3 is TGTGCCAGCAGTTTAGAGGGTTGGGAGACCCAGTACTTC. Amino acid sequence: CASSLEGWETQYF.

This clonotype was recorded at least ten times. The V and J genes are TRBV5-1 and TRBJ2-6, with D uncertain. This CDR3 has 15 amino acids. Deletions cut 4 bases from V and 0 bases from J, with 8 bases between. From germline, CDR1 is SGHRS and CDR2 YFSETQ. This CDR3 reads CASSHEPSGANVLTF. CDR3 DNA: TGCGCCAGCAGCCACGAACCCTCTGGGGCCAACGTCCTGACTTTC. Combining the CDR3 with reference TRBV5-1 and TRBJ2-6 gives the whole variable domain KAGVTQTPRYLIKTRGQQVTLSCSPISGHRSVSWYQQTPGQGLQFLFEYFSETQRNKGNFPGRFSGRQFSNSRSEMNVSTLELGDSALYLCASSHEPSGANVLTFGAGSRLTVL.

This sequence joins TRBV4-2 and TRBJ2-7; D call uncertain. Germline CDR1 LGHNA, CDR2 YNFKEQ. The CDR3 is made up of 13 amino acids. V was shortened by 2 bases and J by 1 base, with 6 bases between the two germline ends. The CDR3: CASSQPSSYEQYF. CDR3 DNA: TGTGCCAGCAGCCAACCGTCTTCCTACGAGCAGTACTTC.

The CDR3 spells CASSLSHFEQFF. The CDR3 coding sequence is TGTGCCAGCAGTTTATCCCACTTTGAGCAGTTCTTC. J is TRBJ2-1 and V is TRBV28; D ambiguous. CDR3 length equals 12 residues. Germline lookup yields CDR1 MDHEN and CDR2 SYDVKM. V shed 1 base and J shed 9 bases, with 7 bases lying between them.

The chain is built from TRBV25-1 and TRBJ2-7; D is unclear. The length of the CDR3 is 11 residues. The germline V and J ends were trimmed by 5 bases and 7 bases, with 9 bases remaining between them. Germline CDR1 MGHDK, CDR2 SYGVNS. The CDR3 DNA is TGTGCCAGCAGTTTCGGTAGAGAGCAGTACTTC. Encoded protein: CASSFGREQYF.

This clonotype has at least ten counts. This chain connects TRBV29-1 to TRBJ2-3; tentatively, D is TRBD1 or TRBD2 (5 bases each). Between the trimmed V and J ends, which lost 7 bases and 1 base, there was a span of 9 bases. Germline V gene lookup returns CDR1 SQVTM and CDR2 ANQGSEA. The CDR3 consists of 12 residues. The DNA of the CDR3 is TGCAGCGAACGGGACGGCACAGATACGCAGTATTTT. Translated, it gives CSERDGTDTQYF.

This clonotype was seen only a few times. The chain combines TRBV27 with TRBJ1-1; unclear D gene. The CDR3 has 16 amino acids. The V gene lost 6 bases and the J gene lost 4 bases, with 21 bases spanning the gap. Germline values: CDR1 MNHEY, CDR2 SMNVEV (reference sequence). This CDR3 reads CASSATSLLGFTEAFF. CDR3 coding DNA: TGTGCCAGCAGCGCCACTTCCCTACTAGGGTTCACTGAAGCTTTCTTT.

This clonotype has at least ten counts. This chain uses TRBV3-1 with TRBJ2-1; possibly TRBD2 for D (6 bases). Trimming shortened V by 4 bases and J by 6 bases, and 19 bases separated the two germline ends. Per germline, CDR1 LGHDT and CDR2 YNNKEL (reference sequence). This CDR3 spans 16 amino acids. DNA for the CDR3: TGTGCCAGCAGCCCAACCCCCAGCGGGTATACCAATGAGCAGTTCTTC. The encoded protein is CASSPTPSGYTNEQFF.

For the CDR3, the DNA is TGTGCCAGCAGCCAAGTGGTCCTCGGGGAGGGCTACACCTTC. Its protein is CASSQVVLGEGYTF. This sequence joins TRBV4-2 and TRBJ1-2; D remains unclear. Trimming removed 1 base from V and 8 bases from J, with 14 bases in between. The CDR3 is made up of 14 amino acids. The germline V gene encodes CDR1 LGHNA and CDR2 YNFKEQ.

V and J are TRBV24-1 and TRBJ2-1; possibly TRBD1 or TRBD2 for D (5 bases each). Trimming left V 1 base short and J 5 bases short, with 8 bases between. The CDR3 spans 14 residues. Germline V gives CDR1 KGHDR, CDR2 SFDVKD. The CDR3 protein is CATSDFQGHNEQFF. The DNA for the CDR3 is TGTGCCACCAGTGATTTCCAGGGACACAATGAGCAGTTCTTC.

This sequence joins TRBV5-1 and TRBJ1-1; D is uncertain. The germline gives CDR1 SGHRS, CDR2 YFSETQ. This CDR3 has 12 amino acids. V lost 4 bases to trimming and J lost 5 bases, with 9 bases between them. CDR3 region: CASSASRTEAFF. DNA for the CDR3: TGCGCCAGCAGCGCCTCGAGGACTGAAGCTTTCTTT.

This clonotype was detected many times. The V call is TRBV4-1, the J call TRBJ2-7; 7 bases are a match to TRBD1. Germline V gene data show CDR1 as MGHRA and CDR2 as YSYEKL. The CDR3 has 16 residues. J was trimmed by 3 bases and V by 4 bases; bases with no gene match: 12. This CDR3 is CASSLFLSTGDYEQYF. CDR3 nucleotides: TGCGCCAGCAGCCTATTCCTGTCTACAGGGGACTACGAGCAGTACTTC.

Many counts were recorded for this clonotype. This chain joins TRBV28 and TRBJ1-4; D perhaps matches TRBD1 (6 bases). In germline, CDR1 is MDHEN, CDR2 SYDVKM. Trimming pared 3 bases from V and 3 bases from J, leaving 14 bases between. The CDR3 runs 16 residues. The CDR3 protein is CASSLYYRVSNEKLFF. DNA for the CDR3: TGTGCCAGCAGTTTGTACTACAGGGTCTCTAATGAAAAACTGTTTTTT.

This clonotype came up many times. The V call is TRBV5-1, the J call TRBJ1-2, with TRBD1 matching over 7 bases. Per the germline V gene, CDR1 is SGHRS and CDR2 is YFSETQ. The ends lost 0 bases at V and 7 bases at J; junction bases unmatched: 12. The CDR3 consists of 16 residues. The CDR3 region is CASSLAGGSTAAGYTF. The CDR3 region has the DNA TGCGCCAGCAGCTTGGCAGGGGGAAGTACTGCGGCTGGCTACACCTTC.

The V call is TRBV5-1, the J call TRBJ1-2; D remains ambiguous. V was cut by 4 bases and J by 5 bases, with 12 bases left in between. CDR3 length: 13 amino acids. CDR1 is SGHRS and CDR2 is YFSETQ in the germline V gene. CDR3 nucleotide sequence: TGCGCCAGCAGCCTCAAATGGACTTATGGCTACACCTTC. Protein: CASSLKWTYGYTF.

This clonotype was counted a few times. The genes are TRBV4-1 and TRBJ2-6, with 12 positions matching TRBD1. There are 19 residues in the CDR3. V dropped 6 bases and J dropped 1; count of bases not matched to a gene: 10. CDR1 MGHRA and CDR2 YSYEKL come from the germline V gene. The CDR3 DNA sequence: TGCGCCAGCAGAGCTTTCCCGGGACAGGGGGCATCTGGGGCCAACGTCCTGACTTTC. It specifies CASRAFPGQGASGANVLTF.

The CDR3 nucleotides are TGCGCCAGCAGCTTTAGCGGGGGAGTCTGGACAGATACGCAGTATTTT. It yields the protein CASSFSGGVWTDTQYF. This chain links TRBV5-1 with TRBJ2-3, with 9 nucleotides matching TRBD2. The CDR3 loop spans 16 amino acids. V trimming: 2 bases; J trimming: 3 bases; junction bases outside the gene matches: 7. Germline CDR1 reads SGHRS; CDR2 reads YFSETQ. Based on the CDR3 plus reference TRBV5-1 and TRBJ2-3, the full variable domain is KAGVTQTPRYLIKTRGQQVTLSCSPISGHRSVSWYQQTPGQGLQFLFEYFSETQRNKGNFPGRFSGRQFSNSRSEMNVSTLELGDSALYLCASSFSGGVWTDTQYFGPGTRLTVL.

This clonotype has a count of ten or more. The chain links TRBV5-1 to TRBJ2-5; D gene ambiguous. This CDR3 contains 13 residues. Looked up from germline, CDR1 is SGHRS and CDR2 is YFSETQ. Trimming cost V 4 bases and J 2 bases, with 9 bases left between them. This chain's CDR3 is CASSPGPQETQYF. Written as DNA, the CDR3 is TGCGCCAGCAGCCCAGGTCCTCAAGAGACCCAGTACTTC. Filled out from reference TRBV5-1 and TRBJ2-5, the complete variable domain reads KAGVTQTPRYLIKTRGQQVTLSCSPISGHRSVSWYQQTPGQGLQFLFEYFSETQRNKGNFPGRFSGRQFSNSRSEMNVSTLELGDSALYLCASSPGPQETQYFGPGTRLLVL.

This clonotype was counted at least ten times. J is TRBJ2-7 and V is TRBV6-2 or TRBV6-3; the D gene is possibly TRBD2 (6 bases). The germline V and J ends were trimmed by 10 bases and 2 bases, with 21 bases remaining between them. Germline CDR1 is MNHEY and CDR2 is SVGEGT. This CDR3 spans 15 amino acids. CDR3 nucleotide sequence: TGTGCCACCTTAACCCGGGACTTACCCACCTACGAGCAGTACTTC. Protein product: CATLTRDLPTYEQYF.

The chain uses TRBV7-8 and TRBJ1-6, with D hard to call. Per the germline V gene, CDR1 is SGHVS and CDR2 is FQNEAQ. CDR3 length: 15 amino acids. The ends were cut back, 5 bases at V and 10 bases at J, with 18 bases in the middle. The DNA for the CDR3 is TGTGCCAGCAGCCCCTCCGTTTTGGCGTTATCACCCCTCCACTTT. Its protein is CASSPSVLALSPLHF. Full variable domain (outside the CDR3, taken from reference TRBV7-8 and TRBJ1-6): GAGVSQSPRYKVAKRGQDVALRCDPISGHVSLFWYQQALGQGPEFLTYFQNEAQLDKSGLPSDRFFAERPEGSVSTLKIQRTQQEDSAVYLCASSPSVLALSPLHFGNGTRLTVT.

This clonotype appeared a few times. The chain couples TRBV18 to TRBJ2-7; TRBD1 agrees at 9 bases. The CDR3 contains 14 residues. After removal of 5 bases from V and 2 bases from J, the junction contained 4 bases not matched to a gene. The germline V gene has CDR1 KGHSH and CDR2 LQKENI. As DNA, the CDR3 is TGTGCCAGCTCAGGACAGGGGAACCCCTACGAGCAGTACTTC. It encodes CASSGQGNPYEQYF. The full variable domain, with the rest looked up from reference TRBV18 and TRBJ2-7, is NAGVMQNPRHLVRRRGQEARLRCSPMKGHSHVYWYRQLPEEGLKFMVYLQKENIIDESGMPKERFSAEFPKEGPSILRIQQVVRGDSAAYFCASSGQGNPYEQYFGPGTRLTVT.

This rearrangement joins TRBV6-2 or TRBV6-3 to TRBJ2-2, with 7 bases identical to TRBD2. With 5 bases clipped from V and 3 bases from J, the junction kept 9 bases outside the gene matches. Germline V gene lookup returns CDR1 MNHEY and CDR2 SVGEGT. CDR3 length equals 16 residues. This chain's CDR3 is CASSQAGERDTGELFF. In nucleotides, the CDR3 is TGTGCCAGCAGTCAGGCGGGGGAGAGGGACACCGGGGAGCTGTTTTTT.